This TCR beta chain was identified in a study of long-term antiretroviral therapy in people with HIV. This clone was detected only a few times. Its target is unknown. Study results and caveats: Transplant-donor-level diversity was not reached after ART, though diversity increased.

The assay used was immunoSEQ (version v3.0), run at survey level. The assay was immunoSEQ multiplex PCR, and TCRdb's table has in-frame clones only and misses some. The sample carries more than 20,000 clones, about 82% recorded once. V was shortened by 6 bases and J by 7 bases, with 13 bases between the two germline ends. This CDR3 is built from 14 residues. The germline gives CDR1 ENHRY, CDR2 SYGVKD. This specimen consisted of unsorted PBMCs, obtained roughly 4 years after starting antiretroviral therapy. This chain uses TRBV10-3 with TRBJ1-6; no reliable D call. The receptor comes from a man aged 18 to 35 with HIV. The CDR3 DNA follows: TGTGCCATCAGACAATTGGCGGGGAATTCACCCCTCCACTTT. It specifies CAIRQLAGNSPLHF.